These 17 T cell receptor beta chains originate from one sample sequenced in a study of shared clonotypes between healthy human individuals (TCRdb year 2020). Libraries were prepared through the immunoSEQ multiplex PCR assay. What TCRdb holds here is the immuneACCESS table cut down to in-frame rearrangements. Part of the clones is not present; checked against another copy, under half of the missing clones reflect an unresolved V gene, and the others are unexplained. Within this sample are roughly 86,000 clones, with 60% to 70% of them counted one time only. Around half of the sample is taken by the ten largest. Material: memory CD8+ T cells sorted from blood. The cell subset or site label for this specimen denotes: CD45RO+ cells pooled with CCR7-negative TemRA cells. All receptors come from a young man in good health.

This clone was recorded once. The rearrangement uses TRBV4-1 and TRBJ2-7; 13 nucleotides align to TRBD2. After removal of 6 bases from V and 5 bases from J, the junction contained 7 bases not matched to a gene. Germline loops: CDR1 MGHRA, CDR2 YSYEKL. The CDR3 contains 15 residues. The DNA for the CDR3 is TGCGCCAGCAGTGATTGGACTAGCGGGAGCAACGAGCAGTACTTC. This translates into CASSDWTSGSNEQYF.

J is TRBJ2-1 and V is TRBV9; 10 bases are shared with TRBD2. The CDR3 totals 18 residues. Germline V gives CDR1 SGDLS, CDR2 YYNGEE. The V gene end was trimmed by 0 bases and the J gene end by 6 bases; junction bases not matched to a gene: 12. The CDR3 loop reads CASSVGEASGRGFNEQFF. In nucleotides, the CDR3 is TGTGCCAGCAGCGTAGGAGAGGCTAGCGGGAGAGGGTTCAATGAGCAGTTCTTC.

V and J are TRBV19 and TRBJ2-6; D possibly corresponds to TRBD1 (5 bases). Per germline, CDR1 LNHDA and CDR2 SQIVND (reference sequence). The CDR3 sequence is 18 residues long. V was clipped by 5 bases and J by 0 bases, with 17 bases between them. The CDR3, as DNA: TGTGCCAGTAGTTCTCACAGGTTTTCGAGCTCTGGGGCCAACGTCCTGACTTTC. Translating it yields CASSSHRFSSSGANVLTF.

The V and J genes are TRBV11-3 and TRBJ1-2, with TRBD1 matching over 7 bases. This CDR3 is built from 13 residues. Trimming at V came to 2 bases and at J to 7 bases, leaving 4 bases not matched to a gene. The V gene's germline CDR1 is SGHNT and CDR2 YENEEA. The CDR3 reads CASSLRGQTGYTF. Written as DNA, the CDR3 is TGTGCCAGCAGCTTAAGGGGACAGACTGGCTACACCTTC.

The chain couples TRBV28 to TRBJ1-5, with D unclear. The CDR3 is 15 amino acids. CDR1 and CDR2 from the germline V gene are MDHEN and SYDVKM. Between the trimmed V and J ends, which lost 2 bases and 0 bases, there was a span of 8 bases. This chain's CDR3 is CASSLQFNSNQPQHF. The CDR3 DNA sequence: TGTGCCAGCAGTTTACAGTTCAATAGCAATCAGCCCCAGCATTTT.

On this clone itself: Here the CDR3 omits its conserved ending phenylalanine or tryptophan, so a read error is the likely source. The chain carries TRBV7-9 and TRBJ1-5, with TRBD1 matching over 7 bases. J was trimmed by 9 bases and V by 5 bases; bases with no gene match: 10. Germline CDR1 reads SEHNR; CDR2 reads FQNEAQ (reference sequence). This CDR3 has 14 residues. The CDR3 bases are TGTGCCAGCAGCACCGGACAGGCCCCATGGCCCCAGCATCTT. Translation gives CASSTGQAPWPQHL.

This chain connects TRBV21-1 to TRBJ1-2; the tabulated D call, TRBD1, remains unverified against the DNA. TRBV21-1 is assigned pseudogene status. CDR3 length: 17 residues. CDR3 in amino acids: CASSSRDRGEFNYGYTF. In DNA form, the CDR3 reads TGTGCCAGCAGCTCCCGGGACAGGGGAGAATTTAACTATGGCTACACCTTC.

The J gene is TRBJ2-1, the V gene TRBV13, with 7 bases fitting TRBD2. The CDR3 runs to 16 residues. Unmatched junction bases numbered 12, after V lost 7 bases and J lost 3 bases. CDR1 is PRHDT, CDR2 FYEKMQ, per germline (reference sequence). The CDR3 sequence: CASNRVSERDYNEQFF. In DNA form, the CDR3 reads TGTGCCAGCAATCGTGTATCCGAGCGGGACTACAATGAGCAGTTCTTC.

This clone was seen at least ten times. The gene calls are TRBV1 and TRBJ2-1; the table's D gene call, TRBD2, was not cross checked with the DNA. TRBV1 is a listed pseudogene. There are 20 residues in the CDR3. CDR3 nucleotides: TGCACCAGCAGCCAAGATGTCCCGGCTAGCGGGGGCGAGTCGTACAATGAGCAGTTCTTC. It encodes CTSSQDVPASGGESYNEQFF.

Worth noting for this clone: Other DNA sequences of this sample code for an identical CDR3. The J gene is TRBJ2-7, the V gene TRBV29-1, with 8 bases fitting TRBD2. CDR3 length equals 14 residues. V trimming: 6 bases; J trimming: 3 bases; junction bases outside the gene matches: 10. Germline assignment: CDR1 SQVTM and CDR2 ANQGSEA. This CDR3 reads CSVLGLAGLYEQYF. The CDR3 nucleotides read TGCAGCGTCCTCGGGCTAGCGGGTCTCTACGAGCAGTACTTC.

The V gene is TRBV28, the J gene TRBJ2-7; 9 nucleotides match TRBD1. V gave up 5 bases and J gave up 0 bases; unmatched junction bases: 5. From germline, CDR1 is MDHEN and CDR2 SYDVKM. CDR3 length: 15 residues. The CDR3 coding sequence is TGTGCCAGCAGTCTTGGACAGGGGCACTCCTACGAGCAGTACTTC. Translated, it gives CASSLGQGHSYEQYF.

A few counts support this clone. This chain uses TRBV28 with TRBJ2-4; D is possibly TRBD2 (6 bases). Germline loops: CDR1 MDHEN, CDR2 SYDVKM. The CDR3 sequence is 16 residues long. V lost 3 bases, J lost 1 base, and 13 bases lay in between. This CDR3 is CASSFRGDVAKNIQYF. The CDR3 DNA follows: TGTGCCAGCAGTTTCCGCGGGGATGTGGCCAAAAACATTCAGTACTTC.

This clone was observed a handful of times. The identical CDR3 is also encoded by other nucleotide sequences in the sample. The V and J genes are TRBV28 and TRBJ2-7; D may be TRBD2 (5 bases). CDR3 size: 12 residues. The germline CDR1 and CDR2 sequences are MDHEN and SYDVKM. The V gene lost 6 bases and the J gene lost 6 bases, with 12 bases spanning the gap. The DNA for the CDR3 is TGTGCCAGCAGCCCCGGGGTGGGCGAGCAGTACTTC. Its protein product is CASSPGVGEQYF.

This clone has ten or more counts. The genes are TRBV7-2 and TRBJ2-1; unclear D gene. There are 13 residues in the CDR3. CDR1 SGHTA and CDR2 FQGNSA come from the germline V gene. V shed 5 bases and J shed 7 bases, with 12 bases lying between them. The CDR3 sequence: CASSVTMGNEQFF. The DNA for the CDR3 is TGTGCCAGCAGCGTAACGATGGGGAATGAGCAGTTCTTC.

DNA for the CDR3: TGTGCCAGCAGATCTCCGGGACAGGGGGCACAGGGAAAACTGTTTTTT. It encodes CASRSPGQGAQGKLFF. The V call is TRBV7-9, the J call TRBJ1-4; TRBD1 matches at 12 bases. The V and J ends lost 6 bases and 10 bases, in that order; junction bases with no gene match: 12. This CDR3 has 16 residues. Germline V lookup: CDR1 SEHNR, CDR2 FQNEAQ (reference sequence).

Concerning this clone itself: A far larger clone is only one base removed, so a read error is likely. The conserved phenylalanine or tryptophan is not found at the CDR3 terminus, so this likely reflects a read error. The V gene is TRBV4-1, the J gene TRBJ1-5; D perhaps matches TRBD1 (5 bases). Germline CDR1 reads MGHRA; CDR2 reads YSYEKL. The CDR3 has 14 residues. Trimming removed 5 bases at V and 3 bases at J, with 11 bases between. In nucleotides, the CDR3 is TGCGCCAGCAGCTTAGGGGCAGACAATCAGCCCCAGCATCTT. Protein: CASSLGADNQPQHL.

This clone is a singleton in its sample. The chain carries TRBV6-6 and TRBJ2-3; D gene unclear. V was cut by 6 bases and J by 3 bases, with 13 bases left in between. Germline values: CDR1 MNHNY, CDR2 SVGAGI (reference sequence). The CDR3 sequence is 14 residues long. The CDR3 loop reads CASSRASPTDTQYF. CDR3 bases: TGTGCCAGCAGCCGGGCCTCACCGACAGATACGCAGTATTTT.